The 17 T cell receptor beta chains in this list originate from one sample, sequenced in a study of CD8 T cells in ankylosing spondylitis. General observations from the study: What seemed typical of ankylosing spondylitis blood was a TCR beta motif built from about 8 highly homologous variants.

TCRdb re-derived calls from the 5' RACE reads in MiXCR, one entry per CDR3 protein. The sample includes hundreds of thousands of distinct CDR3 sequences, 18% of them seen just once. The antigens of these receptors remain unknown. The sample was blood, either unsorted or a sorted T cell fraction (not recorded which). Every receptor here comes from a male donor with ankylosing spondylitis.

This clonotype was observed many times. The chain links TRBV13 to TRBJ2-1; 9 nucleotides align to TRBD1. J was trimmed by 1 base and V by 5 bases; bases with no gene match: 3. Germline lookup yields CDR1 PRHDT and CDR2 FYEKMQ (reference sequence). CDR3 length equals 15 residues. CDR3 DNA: TGTGCCAGCAGCAGTGGACAGGGGTCCTACAATGAGCAGTTCTTC. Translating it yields CASSSGQGSYNEQFF.

In DNA form, the CDR3 reads TGTGCCAGCAGCCAAGGTGCCCACTTATTAGGGATTGAGGGATACGATGAGCAGTTCTTC. Its translation: CASSQGAHLLGIEGYDEQFF. This sequence joins TRBV14 and TRBJ2-1, with a tentative D call TRBD2 (5 bases). The V and J ends lost 1 base and 8 bases respectively, with 30 bases between them. This CDR3 has 20 residues. Germline-derived CDR1 and CDR2 are SGHDN and FVKESK.

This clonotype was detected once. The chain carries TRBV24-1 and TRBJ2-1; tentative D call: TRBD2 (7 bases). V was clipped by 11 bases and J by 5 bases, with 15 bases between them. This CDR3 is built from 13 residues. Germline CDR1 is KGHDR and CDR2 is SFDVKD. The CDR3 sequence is CARPGGPNNEQFF. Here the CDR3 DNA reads TGTGCCAGACCCGGGGGGCCGAACAATGAGCAGTTCTTC.

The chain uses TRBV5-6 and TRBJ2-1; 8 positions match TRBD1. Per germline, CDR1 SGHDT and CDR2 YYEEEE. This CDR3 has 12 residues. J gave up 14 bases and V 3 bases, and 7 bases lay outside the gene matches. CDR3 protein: CASSWSGGAKFF. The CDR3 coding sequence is TGTGCCAGCAGCTGGTCAGGGGGCGCAAAGTTCTTC. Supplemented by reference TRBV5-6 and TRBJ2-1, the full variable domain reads DAGVTQSPTHLIKTRGQQVTLRCSPKSGHDTVSWYQQALGQGPQFIFQYYEEEERQRGNFPDRFSGHQFPNYSSELNVNALLLGDSALYLCASSWSGGAKFFGPGTRLTVL.

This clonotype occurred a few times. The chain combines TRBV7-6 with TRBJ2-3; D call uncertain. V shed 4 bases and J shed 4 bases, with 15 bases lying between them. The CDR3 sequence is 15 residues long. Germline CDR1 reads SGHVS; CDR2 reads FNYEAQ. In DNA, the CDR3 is TGTGCCAGCAGCTCTGGACCGGAAACGTCAGATACGCAGTATTTT. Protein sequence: CASSSGPETSDTQYF.

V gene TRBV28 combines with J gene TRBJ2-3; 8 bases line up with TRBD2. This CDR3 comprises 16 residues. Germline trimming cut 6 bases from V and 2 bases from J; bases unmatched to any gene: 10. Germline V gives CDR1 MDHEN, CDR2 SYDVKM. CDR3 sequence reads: CASSTGLAPNTDTQYF. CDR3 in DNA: TGTGCCAGCAGCACAGGACTAGCACCAAACACAGATACGCAGTATTTT.

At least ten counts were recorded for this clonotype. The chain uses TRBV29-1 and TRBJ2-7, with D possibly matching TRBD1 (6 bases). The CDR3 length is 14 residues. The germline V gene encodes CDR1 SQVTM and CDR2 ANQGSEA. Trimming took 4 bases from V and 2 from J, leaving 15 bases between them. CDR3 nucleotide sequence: TGCAGCGTTGTTACAGACAGGCGCCCCTACGAGCAGTACTTC. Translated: CSVVTDRRPYEQYF.

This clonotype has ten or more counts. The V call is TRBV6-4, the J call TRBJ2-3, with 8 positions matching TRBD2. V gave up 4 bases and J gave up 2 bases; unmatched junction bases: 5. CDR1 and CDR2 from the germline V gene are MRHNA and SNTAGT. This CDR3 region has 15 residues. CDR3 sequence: CASSVVAGSTDTQYF. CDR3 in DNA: TGTGCCAGCAGTGTGGTAGCGGGGTCCACAGATACGCAGTATTTT.

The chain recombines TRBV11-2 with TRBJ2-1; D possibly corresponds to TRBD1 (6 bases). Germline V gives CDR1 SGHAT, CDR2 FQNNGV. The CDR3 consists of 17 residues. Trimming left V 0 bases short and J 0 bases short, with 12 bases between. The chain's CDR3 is CASSLEGRGSSYNEQFF. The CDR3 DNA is TGTGCCAGCAGCTTAGAGGGCAGGGGAAGCTCCTACAATGAGCAGTTCTTC. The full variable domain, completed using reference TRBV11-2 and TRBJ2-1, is EAGVAQSPRYKIIEKRQSVAFWCNPISGHATLYWYQQILGQGPKLLIQFQNNGVVDDSQLPKDRFSAERLKGVDSTLKIQPAKLEDSAVYLCASSLEGRGSSYNEQFFGPGTRLTVL.

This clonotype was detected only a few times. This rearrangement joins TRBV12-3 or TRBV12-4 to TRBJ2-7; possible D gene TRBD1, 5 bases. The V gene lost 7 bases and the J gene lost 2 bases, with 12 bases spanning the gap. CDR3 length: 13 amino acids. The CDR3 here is CASTWAGPYEQYF. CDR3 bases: TGTGCCAGCACGTGGGCAGGGCCCTACGAGCAGTACTTC.

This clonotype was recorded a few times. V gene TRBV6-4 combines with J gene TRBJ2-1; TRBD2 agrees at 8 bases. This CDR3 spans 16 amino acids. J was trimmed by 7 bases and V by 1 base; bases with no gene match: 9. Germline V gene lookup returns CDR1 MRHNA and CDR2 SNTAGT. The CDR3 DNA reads TGTGCCAGCAGTGACTACGGGAGGGCCGATATTAATGAGCAGTTCTTC. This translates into CASSDYGRADINEQFF.

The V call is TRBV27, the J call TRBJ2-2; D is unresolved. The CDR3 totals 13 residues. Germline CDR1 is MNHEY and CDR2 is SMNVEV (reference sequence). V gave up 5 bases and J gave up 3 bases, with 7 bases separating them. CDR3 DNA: TGTGCCAGCAGTCCTATTTACACCGGGGAGCTGTTTTTT. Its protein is CASSPIYTGELFF.

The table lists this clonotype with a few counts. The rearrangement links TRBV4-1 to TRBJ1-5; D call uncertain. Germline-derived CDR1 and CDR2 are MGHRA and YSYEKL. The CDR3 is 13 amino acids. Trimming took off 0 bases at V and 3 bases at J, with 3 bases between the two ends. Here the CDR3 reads CASSQDLNQPQHF. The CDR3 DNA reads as TGCGCCAGCAGCCAAGATCTCAATCAGCCCCAGCATTTT.

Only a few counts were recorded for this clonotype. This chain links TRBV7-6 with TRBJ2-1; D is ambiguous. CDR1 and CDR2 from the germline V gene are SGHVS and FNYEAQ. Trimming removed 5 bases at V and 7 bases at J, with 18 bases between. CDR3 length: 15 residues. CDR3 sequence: CASSPWTEEWNEQFF. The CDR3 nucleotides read TGTGCCAGCAGCCCCTGGACCGAGGAGTGGAATGAGCAGTTCTTC.

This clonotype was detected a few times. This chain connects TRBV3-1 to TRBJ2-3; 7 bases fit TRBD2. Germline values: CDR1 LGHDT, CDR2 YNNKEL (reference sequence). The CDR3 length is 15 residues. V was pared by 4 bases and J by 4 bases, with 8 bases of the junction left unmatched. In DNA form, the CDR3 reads TGTGCCAGCAGCCCAGGACTAAGCGGGGCAGATACGCAGTATTTT. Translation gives CASSPGLSGADTQYF.

The CDR3 spells CASSLKDQTGENTEAFF. The CDR3 bases are TGTGCCAGCAGCTTGAAAGACCAGACAGGGGAAAACACTGAAGCTTTCTTT. The rearrangement links TRBV5-5 to TRBJ1-1; TRBD1 aligns across 8 bases. V was pared by 1 base and J by 2 bases, with 10 bases of the junction left unmatched. From germline, CDR1 is SGHKS and CDR2 YYEKEE (reference sequence). The CDR3 is made up of 17 amino acids.

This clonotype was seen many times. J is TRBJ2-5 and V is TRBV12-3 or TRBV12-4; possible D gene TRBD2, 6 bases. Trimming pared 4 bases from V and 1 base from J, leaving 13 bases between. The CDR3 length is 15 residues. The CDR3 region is CASSSGDTVQETQYF. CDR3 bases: TGTGCCAGCAGTTCGGGGGATACGGTCCAAGAGACCCAGTACTTC.